The 9 T cell receptor beta chains reported below all come from one sample, sequenced in a study of OX40 agonist ivuxolimab in advanced cancers. Clones were read by immunoSEQ multiplex PCR, and TCRdb kept only the in-frame ones, dropping some. The profile shows about 12,000 clones, about nine tenths of them singletons. Here the sequenced sample was CD4+ or CD8+ T cells sorted from blood, taken in a trial of the OX40 agonist ivuxolimab. The source is an adult with an advanced solid tumor such as melanoma, head and neck, liver or kidney cancer.

This clone is judged medium-sized (0.01 to 0.1%). The V call is TRBV7-5, the J call TRBJ2-7; the D call TRBD2 from the table was never checked on the DNA. TRBV7-5 is noted as a pseudogene. This CDR3 is built from 15 residues. CDR3: CASSLRGARAYEQYF. The DNA of the CDR3 is TGTGCCAGCAGCTTACGGGGGGCCAGGGCCTACGAGCAGTACTTC.

This clone was detected only once. The chain is built from TRBV7-2 and TRBJ2-1; tentatively, D is TRBD1 (7 bases). Germline V gene sequence: CDR1 SGHTA, CDR2 FQGNSA. The V end lost 5 bases, the J end lost 7 bases, and 24 bases lay between the germline ends. The CDR3 extends over 17 amino acids. The CDR3 loop is CASSPIRGTDTINEQFF. CDR3 DNA: TGTGCCAGCAGCCCAATCCGCGGGACAGACACAATAAATGAGCAGTTCTTC.

This chain connects TRBV9 to TRBJ2-5; 12 bases match TRBD2. J gave up 1 base and V 6 bases, and 7 bases lay outside the gene matches. The CDR3 is made up of 16 amino acids. The germline CDR1 and CDR2 sequences are SGDLS and YYNGEE. The CDR3 loop reads CASNSGLAGVQETQYF. The CDR3, as DNA: TGTGCCAGCAATTCGGGACTAGCGGGCGTCCAAGAGACCCAGTACTTC.

The rearrangement links TRBV9 to TRBJ2-1; D is possibly TRBD2 (7 bases). CDR1 is SGDLS, CDR2 YYNGEE, per germline. The CDR3 loop spans 15 amino acids. The V and J ends lost 3 bases and 0 bases respectively, with 10 bases between them. CDR3 amino acids: CASSEGGGSYNEQFF. Written as DNA, the CDR3 is TGTGCCAGCAGCGAGGGAGGGGGCTCCTACAATGAGCAGTTCTTC.

The gene calls are TRBV5-1 and TRBJ2-2, with D perhaps matching TRBD1 (5 bases). Trimming left V 0 bases short and J 0 bases short, with 6 bases between. This CDR3 contains 15 residues. The germline CDR1 and CDR2 sequences are SGHRS and YFSETQ. This CDR3 is CASSLDRPNTGELFF. The DNA of the CDR3 is TGCGCCAGCAGCTTGGACAGGCCGAACACCGGGGAGCTGTTTTTT.

The chain combines TRBV13 with TRBJ2-1; D unresolved. The CDR3 extends over 14 amino acids. CDR1 PRHDT and CDR2 FYEKMQ come from the germline V gene (reference sequence). Trimming stripped 2 bases from V and 7 bases from J, with 12 bases between. The DNA for the CDR3 is TGTGCCAGCAGCTTAACCCTAGGATCGAATGAGCAGTTCTTC. Its translation: CASSLTLGSNEQFF.

This clone was seen a handful of times. The rearrangement uses TRBV5-4 and TRBJ1-1; the D gene is possibly TRBD1 (5 bases). V was trimmed by 3 bases and J by 8 bases, leaving 11 bases between them. Germline assignment: CDR1 SGHNT and CDR2 YYREEE (reference sequence). This CDR3 is 12 amino acids long. CDR3 sequence reads: CASSSSGTEAFF. CDR3 DNA sequence: TGTGCCAGCAGCTCTTCAGGGACCGAAGCTTTCTTT.

This sequence joins TRBV19 and TRBJ2-3; D not certain. Germline assignment: CDR1 LNHDA and CDR2 SQIVND (reference sequence). Trimming shortened V by 7 bases and J by 2 bases, and 10 bases separated the two germline ends. This CDR3 is 13 amino acids long. CDR3 bases: TGTGCCAGTAACTCGGCAGCCACAGATACGCAGTATTTT. This translates into CASNSAATDTQYF.

The rearrangement joins TRBV7-3 to TRBJ2-3, with 7 positions matching TRBD2. CDR3 size: 14 residues. V shed 5 bases, J shed 4 bases, and the junction held 6 bases outside the gene matches. Germline CDR1 is SGHTA and CDR2 is FQGTGA. DNA of the CDR3: TGTGCCAGCAGCCCGGGACTACGGGCAGATACGCAGTATTTT. This encodes CASSPGLRADTQYF.